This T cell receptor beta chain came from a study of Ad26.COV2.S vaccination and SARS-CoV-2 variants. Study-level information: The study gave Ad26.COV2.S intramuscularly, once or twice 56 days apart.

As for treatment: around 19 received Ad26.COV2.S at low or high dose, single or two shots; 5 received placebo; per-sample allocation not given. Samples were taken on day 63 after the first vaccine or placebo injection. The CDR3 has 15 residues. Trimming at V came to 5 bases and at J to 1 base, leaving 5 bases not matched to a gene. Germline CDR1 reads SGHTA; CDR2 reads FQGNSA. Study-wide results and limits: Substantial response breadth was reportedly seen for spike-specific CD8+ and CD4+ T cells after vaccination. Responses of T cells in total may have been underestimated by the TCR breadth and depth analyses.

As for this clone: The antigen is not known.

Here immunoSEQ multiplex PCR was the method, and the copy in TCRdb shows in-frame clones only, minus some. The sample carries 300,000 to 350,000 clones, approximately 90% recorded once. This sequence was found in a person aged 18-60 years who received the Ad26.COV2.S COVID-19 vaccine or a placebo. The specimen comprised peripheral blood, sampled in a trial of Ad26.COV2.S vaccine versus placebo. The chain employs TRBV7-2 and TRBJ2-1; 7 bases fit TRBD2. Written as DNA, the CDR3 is TGTGCCAGCAGCGCGTCAGCGGGGTCCTACAATGAGCAGTTCTTC. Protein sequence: CASSASAGSYNEQFF.